This TCR beta chain was recovered during a study of blood T cell repertoires in COVID-19. On the study more broadly: Samples of COVID-19 (acute and convalescent) were obtained from the United States, Italy and Spain.

The protocol was immunoSEQ multiplex PCR, while the TCRdb copy is restricted to in-frame clones and leaves out a portion. Among over 150,000 clones listed, roughly 84% were seen once. In this sample, this clone turned up a few times. Everyone who took part was 18 to 89 years old, and they came from roughly 25 US areas. The trim removed 8 bases at V and 4 bases at J, leaving 11 bases unmatched. The CDR3 length is 15 residues. Germline assignment: CDR1 SQVTM and CDR2 ANQGSEA. The sequenced sample consisted of PBMCs or T cells enriched from blood (not recorded which). The receptor's source is a woman in her forties or fifties who had recovered from COVID-19. The genes are TRBV29-1 and TRBJ2-1; 10 bases map to TRBD2. CDR3 DNA: TGCAGCTCGATCCGGGCTAGCGGGAGATACAATGAGCAGTTCTTC. Translation gives CSSIRASGRYNEQFF.